The rows below give T cell receptor beta chains drawn from one sample of a study of T cells in Graves' hyperthyroidism and ophthalmopathy. One entry per CDR3 protein, called by TCRdb with MiXCR from the multiplex PCR reads. Altogether about 500,000 distinct CDR3 sequences are present, 15% to 20% being singletons, with the ten largest covering roughly a sixth. Sequencing was done on a sample of blood. The receptor source for this set is a woman aged 18-35 years with Graves' ophthalmopathy. Each CDR3 is given with its conserved first and last residue. The D gene is left open where the match is weak. Only some rows state a clone size, as once, few, many or a class for expanded clones.

few	TRBJ2-7	-	TRBV3-2	CASSPEGAWWKAYEQYF	TGTGCCAGCAGCCCGGAAGGGGCCTGGTGGAAGGCCTACGAGCAGTACTTC
-	TRBJ2-3	TRBD1	TRBV4-1	CASSHQGGTGGTDTQYF	TGCGCCAGCAGCCACCAAGGAGGGACAGGGGGTACAGATACGCAGTATTTT
few	TRBJ2-3	TRBD2	TRBV5-1	CASSGGGPTDTQYF	TGCGCCAGCAGCGGGGGGGGTCCCACAGATACGCAGTATTTT
many	TRBJ2-7	-	TRBV20-1	CSARGPDSLSYEQYF	TGCAGTGCTAGAGGGCCCGACTCGTTATCCTACGAGCAGTACTTC
many	TRBJ2-1	-	TRBV18	CASSPPQGSDEQFF	TGTGCCAGCTCACCACCACAGGGAAGCGATGAGCAGTTCTTC
-	TRBJ2-7	-	TRBV2	CASGGGSYEQYF	TGTGCCAGCGGGGGCGGTAGCTACGAGCAGTACTTC
many	TRBJ1-4	-	TRBV30	CAWSGGTASTNEKLFF	TGTGCCTGGAGCGGGGGGACTGCTTCAACTAATGAAAAACTGTTTTTT
many	TRBJ2-3	-	TRBV3-1	CASSQRAIAQYF	TGTGCCAGCAGCCAACGGGCAATCGCGCAGTATTTT
many	TRBJ1-1	TRBD1	TRBV29-1	CSVANRGNTEAFF	TGCAGCGTGGCAAACAGGGGGAACACTGAAGCTTTCTTT
many	TRBJ2-3	-	TRBV20-1	CSASVNRVLTDTQYF	TGCAGTGCGAGTGTTAACAGAGTCCTCACAGATACGCAGTATTTT
-	TRBJ1-4	-	TRBV6-5	CASSYSPGEKLFF	TGTGCCAGCAGTTACTCGCCGGGGGAAAAACTGTTTTTT
-	TRBJ2-1	TRBD2	TRBV20-1	CSARDPLTSGSTEIEQFF	TGCAGTGCTAGAGATCCGCTGACCAGCGGGAGTACCGAAATTGAGCAGTTCTTC
many	TRBJ2-3	TRBD2	TRBV6-1	CASRETSGVRGTDTQYF	TGTGCCAGCAGGGAGACTAGCGGGGTCCGCGGCACAGATACGCAGTATTTT
-	TRBJ1-1	TRBD1	TRBV19	CASNRGLNTEAFF	TGTGCCAGTAACAGGGGCCTGAACACTGAAGCTTTCTTT
many	TRBJ2-2	TRBD1	TRBV12-3/TRBV12-4	CASSNTGGLNTGELFF	TGTGCCAGCAGTAACACAGGGGGCCTGAACACCGGGGAGCTGTTTTTT
few	TRBJ1-3	-	TRBV28	CASSSEGPGNTIYF	TGTGCCAGCAGTTCCGAAGGTCCAGGAAACACCATATATTTT
many	TRBJ1-6	-	TRBV13	CASSSYGPLHF	TGTGCCAGCAGCTCCTATGGACCCCTCCACTTT
-	TRBJ2-1	TRBD2	TRBV13	CASSVSGSPNEQFF	TGTGCCAGCAGTGTGAGCGGGAGTCCTAATGAGCAGTTCTTC
many	TRBJ1-5	-	TRBV28	CASTLGGLILIGNQPQHF	TGTGCCAGCACGCTTGGGGGGTTAATCCTCATAGGCAATCAGCCCCAGCATTTT
-	TRBJ2-3	-	TRBV6-1	CASFRGGDTDTQYF	TGTGCCAGCTTCAGGGGGGGGGACACAGATACGCAGTATTTT
-	TRBJ1-5	-	TRBV5-5	CASSLTWSGNQPQHF	TGTGCCAGCAGCTTGACCTGGTCAGGGAATCAGCCCCAGCATTTT
many	TRBJ2-1	TRBD2	TRBV10-2	CASRGRLAGVSYNEQFF	TGCGCCAGCCGAGGCCGCCTAGCGGGAGTGTCTTACAATGAGCAGTTCTTC
many	TRBJ1-2	-	TRBV6-2/TRBV6-3	CASSPAEGRNYGYTF	TGTGCCAGCAGTCCAGCCGAGGGGCGTAACTATGGCTACACCTTC
few	TRBJ1-2	-	TRBV27	CASSPLRAWGYTF	TGTGCCAGCAGTCCTCTACGGGCGTGGGGCTACACCTTC
-	TRBJ2-7	-	TRBV19	CASSFFAGTSEQYF	TGTGCCAGTAGTTTCTTTGCGGGAACGAGCGAGCAGTACTTC
many	TRBJ1-6	TRBD1	TRBV28	CASSSLRDRGSVDSPLHF	TGTGCCAGCAGTTCCCTCAGGGACAGGGGAAGTGTCGATTCACCCCTCCACTTT
many	TRBJ2-3	TRBD2	TRBV28	CASSLSRLAGVRYSADTQYF	TGTGCCAGCAGTTTATCTAGGCTAGCGGGAGTTCGGTATTCGGCAGATACGCAGTATTTT
many	TRBJ1-6	TRBD1	TRBV10-3	CAIRNQGDYSPLHF	TGTGCCATCAGAAATCAGGGGGATTACTCACCCCTCCACTTT
-	TRBJ2-5	-	TRBV30	CAWTRNNRGPETQYF	TGTGCCTGGACCAGAAACAATCGGGGTCCAGAGACCCAGTACTTC
many	TRBJ1-5	-	TRBV6-1	CASSDVLVGNQPQHF	TGTGCCAGCAGTGATGTTTTGGTGGGCAATCAGCCCCAGCATTTT
many	TRBJ1-2	-	TRBV3-1	CASSQGAGEGYTF	TGTGCCAGCAGCCAAGGAGCGGGGGAGGGCTACACCTTC
many	TRBJ2-2	TRBD1	TRBV3-1	CASTTGGTGELFF	TGTGCCAGCACGACAGGGGGTACCGGGGAGCTGTTTTTT
-	TRBJ2-7	TRBD2	TRBV4-1	CASSQEGTSGISEQYF	TGCGCCAGCAGCCAAGAGGGGACTAGCGGGATCAGCGAGCAGTACTTC
many	TRBJ2-7	-	TRBV30	CAWMADGWDSYEQYF	TGTGCCTGGATGGCGGACGGATGGGACTCCTACGAGCAGTACTTC
few	TRBJ2-2	-	TRBV15	CATSRPDGQPNTGELFF	TGTGCCACCAGCAGACCTGACGGACAGCCGAACACCGGGGAGCTGTTTTTT
many	TRBJ2-2	-	TRBV28	CASSLAGPGELFF	TGTGCCAGCAGTTTAGCGGGGCCCGGGGAGCTGTTTTTT
many	TRBJ2-7	-	TRBV3-1	CASSQESAASYEQYF	TGTGCCAGCAGCCAAGAGTCGGCGGCGTCCTACGAGCAGTACTTC
-	TRBJ2-7	-	TRBV30	CAWNREGYEQYF	TGTGCCTGGAACAGGGAGGGCTACGAGCAGTACTTC
many	TRBJ1-1	-	TRBV5-1	CASSLVGAENTEAFF	TGCGCCAGCAGCTTGGTAGGGGCGGAGAACACTGAAGCTTTCTTT
-	TRBJ2-7	TRBD1	TRBV6-2/TRBV6-3	CASRARDRGYHEQYF	TGTGCCAGCAGGGCCCGGGACAGAGGTTATCACGAGCAGTACTTC